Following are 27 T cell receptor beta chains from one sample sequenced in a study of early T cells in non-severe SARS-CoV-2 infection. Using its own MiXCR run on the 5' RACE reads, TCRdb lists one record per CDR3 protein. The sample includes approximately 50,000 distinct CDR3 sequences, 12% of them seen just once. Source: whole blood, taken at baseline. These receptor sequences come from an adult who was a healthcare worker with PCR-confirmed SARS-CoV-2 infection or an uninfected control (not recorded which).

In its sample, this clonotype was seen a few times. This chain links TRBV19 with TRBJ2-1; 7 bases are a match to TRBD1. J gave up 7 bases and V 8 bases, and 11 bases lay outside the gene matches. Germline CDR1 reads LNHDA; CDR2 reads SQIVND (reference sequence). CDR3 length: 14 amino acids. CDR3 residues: CASSKGASSNEQFF. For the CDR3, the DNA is TGTGCCAGTTCGAAGGGGGCTTCTTCGAATGAGCAGTTCTTC. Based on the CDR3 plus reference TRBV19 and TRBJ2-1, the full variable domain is DGGITQSPKYLFRKEGQNVTLSCEQNLNHDAMYWYRQDPGQGLRLIYYSQIVNDFQKGDIAEGYSVSREKKESFPLTVTSAQKNPTAFYLCASSKGASSNEQFFGPGTRLTVL.

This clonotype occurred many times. The CDR3 sequence: CASSLLGQSNEKLFF. CDR3 bases: TGTGCCAGCAGCTTACTAGGGCAGTCAAATGAAAAACTGTTTTTT. The chain employs TRBV7-2 and TRBJ1-4; no clear D. The CDR3 spans 15 residues. V dropped 2 bases and J dropped 5 bases, with 12 bases sitting between them. The germline V gene has CDR1 SGHTA and CDR2 FQGNSA.

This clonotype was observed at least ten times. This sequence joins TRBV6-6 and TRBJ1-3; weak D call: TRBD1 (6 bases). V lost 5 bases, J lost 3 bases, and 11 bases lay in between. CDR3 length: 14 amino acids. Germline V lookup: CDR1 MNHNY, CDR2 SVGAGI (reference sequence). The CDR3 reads CASSGTGIGNTIYF. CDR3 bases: TGTGCCAGCAGTGGCACAGGGATTGGAAACACCATATATTTT.

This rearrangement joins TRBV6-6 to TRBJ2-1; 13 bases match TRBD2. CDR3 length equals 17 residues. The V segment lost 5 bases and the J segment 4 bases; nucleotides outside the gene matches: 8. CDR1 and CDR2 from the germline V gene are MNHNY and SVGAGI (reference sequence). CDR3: CASSPGLAGAIYNEQFF. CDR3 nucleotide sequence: TGTGCCAGCAGTCCCGGACTAGCGGGAGCCATTTACAATGAGCAGTTCTTC.

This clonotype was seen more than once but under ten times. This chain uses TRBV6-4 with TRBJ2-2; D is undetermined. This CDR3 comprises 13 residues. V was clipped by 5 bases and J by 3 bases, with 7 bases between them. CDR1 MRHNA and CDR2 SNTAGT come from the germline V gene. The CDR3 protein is CASSPTYTGELFF. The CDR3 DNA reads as TGTGCCAGCAGTCCGACATACACCGGGGAGCTGTTTTTT.

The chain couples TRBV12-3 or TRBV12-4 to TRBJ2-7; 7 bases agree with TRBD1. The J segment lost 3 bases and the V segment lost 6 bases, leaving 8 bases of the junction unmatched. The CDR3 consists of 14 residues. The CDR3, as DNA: TGTGCCAGCAGAAACCGGGACAGTGACTACGAGCAGTACTTC. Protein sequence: CASRNRDSDYEQYF.

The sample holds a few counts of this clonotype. The CDR3 reads CASSRLQDVATGELFF. CDR3 in DNA: TGTGCCAGCAGCCGACTACAGGACGTAGCCACCGGGGAGCTGTTTTTT. This chain links TRBV7-8 with TRBJ2-2, with D perhaps given as TRBD1 or TRBD2 (5 bases each). Germline-derived CDR1 and CDR2 are SGHVS and FQNEAQ. V lost 5 bases and J 4 bases, leaving 17 bases between the germline ends. There are 16 residues in the CDR3.

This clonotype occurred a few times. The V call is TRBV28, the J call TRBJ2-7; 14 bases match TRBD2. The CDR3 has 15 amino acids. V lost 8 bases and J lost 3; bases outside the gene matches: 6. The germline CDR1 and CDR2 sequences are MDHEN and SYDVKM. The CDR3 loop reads CASGTSGSQDYEQYF. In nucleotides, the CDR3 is TGTGCCAGCGGGACTAGCGGGAGCCAGGACTACGAGCAGTACTTC.

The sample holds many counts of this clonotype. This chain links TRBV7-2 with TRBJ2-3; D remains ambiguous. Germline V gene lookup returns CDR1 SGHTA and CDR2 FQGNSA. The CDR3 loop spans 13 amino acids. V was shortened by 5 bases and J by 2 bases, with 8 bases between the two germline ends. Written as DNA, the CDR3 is TGTGCCAGCAGCCCTACTTACACAGATACGCAGTATTTT. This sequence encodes CASSPTYTDTQYF.

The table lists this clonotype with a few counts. CDR3 loop: CATSGKASEQETQYF. DNA for the CDR3: TGTGCCACCAGTGGTAAGGCGTCAGAGCAAGAGACCCAGTACTTC. The chain couples TRBV24-1 to TRBJ2-5; D is uncertain. The germline V and J ends were trimmed by 5 bases and 2 bases, with 14 bases remaining between them. This CDR3 spans 15 amino acids. CDR1 KGHDR and CDR2 SFDVKD come from the germline V gene.

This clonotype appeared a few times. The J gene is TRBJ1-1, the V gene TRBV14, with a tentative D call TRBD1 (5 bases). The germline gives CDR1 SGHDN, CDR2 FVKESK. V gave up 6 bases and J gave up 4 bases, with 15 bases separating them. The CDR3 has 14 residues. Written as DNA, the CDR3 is TGTGCCAGCAGTCAGTGGGGCCTTTTCACTGAAGCTTTCTTT. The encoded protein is CASSQWGLFTEAFF. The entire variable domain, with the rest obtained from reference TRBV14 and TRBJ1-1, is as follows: EAGVTQFPSHSVIEKGQTVTLRCDPISGHDNLYWYRRVMGKEIKFLLHFVKESKQDESGMPNNRFLAERTGGTYSTLKVQPAELEDSGVYFCASSQWGLFTEAFFGQGTRLTVV.

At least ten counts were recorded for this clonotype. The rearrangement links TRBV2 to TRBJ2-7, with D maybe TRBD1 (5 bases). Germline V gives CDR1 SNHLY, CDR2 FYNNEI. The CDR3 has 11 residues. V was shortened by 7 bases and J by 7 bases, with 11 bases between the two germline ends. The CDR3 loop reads CASMEGEEQYF. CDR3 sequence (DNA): TGTGCCAGCATGGAAGGGGAAGAGCAGTACTTC.

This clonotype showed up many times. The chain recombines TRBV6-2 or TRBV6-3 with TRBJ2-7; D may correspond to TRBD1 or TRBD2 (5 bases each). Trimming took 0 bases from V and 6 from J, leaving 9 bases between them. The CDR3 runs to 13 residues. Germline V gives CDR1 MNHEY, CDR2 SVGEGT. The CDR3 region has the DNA TGTGCCAGCAGTTACTCCCGGGGCTTCGAGCAGTACTTC. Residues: CASSYSRGFEQYF.

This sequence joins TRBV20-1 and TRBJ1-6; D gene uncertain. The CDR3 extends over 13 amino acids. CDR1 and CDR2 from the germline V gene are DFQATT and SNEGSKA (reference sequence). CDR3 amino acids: CSAPDGVNSPLHF. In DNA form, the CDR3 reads TGCAGCGCACCGGACGGCGTTAATTCACCCCTCCACTTT.

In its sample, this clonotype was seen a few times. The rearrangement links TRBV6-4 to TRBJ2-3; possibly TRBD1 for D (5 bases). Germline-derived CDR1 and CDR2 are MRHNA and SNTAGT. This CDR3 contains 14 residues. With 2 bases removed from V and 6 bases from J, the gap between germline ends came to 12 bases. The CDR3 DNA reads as TGTGCCAGCAGTGACGGGGCGGACCGGGATACGCAGTATTTT. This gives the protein CASSDGADRDTQYF.

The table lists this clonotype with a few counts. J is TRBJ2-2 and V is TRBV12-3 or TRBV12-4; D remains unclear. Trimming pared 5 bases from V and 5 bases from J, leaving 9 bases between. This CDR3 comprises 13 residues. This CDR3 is CASSPSRTGELFF. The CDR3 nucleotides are TGTGCCAGCAGTCCCTCCAGGACCGGGGAGCTGTTTTTT.

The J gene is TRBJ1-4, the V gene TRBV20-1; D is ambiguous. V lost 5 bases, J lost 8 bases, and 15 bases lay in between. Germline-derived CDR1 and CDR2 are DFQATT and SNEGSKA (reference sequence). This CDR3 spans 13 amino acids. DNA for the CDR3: TGCAGTGCTCGGACCCACTTAGGGGAAAAACTGTTTTTT. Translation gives CSARTHLGEKLFF.

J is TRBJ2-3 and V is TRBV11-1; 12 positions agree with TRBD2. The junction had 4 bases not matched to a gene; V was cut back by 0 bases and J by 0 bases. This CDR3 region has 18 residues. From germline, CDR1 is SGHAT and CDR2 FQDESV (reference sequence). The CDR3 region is CASSLASGLAGSTDTQYF. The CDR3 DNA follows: TGTGCCAGCAGCTTAGCGTCAGGACTAGCGGGAAGCACAGATACGCAGTATTTT.

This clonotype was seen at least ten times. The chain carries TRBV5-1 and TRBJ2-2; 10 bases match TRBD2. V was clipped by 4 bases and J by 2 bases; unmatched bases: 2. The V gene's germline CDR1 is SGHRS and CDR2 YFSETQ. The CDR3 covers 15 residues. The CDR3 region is CASSGLAANTGELFF. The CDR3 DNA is TGCGCCAGCAGCGGACTAGCGGCCAACACCGGGGAGCTGTTTTTT.

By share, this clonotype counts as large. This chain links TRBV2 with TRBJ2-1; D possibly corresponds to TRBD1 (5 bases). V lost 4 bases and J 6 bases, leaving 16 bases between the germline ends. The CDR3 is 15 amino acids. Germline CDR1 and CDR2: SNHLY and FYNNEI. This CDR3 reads CASSASVGAFNEQFF. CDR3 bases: TGTGCCAGCAGTGCTTCCGTTGGGGCTTTCAATGAGCAGTTCTTC.

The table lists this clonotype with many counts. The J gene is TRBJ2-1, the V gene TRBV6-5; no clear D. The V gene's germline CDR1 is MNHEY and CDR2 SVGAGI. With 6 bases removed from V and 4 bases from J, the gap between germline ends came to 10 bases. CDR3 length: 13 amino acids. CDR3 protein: CASSSRGYNEQFF. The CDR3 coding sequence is TGTGCCAGCAGCTCCCGTGGTTACAATGAGCAGTTCTTC.

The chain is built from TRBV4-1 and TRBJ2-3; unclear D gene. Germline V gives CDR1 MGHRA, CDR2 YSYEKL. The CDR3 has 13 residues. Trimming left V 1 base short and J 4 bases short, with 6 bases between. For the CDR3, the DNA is TGCGCCAGCAGCCAAGTCAGGCCAGATACGCAGTATTTT. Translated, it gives CASSQVRPDTQYF.

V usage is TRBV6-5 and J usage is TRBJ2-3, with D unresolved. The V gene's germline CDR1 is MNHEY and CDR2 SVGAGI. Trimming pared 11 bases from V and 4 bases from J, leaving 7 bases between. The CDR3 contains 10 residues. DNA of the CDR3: TGTGCCTGTGGGGCAGATACGCAGTATTTT. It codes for CACGADTQYF.

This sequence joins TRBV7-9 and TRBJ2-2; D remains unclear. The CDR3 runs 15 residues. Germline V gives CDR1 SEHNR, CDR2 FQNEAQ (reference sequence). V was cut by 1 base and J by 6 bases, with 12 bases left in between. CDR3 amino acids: CASSLVEVESGELFF. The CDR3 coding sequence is TGTGCCAGCAGCTTAGTAGAAGTGGAATCCGGGGAGCTGTTTTTT. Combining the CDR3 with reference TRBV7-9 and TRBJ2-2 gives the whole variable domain DTGVSQNPRHKITKRGQNVTFRCDPISEHNRLYWYRQTLGQGPEFLTYFQNEAQLEKSRLLSDRFSAERPKGSFSTLEIQRTEQGDSAMYLCASSLVEVESGELFFGEGSRLTVL.

The CDR3 loop reads CASSYAGLAGSTDTQYF. The CDR3 nucleotides are TGTGCCAGCAGTTACGCCGGACTAGCGGGGTCCACAGATACGCAGTATTTT. The chain has TRBV28 and TRBJ2-3; 12 bases line up with TRBD2. From germline, CDR1 is MDHEN and CDR2 SYDVKM. V trimming: 4 bases; J trimming: 2 bases; junction bases outside the gene matches: 7. The CDR3 is 17 residues long. The full variable domain, in which reference TRBV28 and TRBJ2-3 provide the parts outside the CDR3, is DVKVTQSSRYLVKRTGEKVFLECVQDMDHENMFWYRQDPGLGLRLIYFSYDVKMKEKGDIPEGYSVSREKKERFSLILESASTNQTSMYLCASSYAGLAGSTDTQYFGPGTRLTVL.

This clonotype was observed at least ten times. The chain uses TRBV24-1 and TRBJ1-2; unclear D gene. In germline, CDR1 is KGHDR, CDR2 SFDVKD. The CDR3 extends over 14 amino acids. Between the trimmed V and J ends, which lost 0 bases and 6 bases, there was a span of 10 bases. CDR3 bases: TGTGCCACCAGTGATTTGAGCAGGCAAAATGGCTACACCTTC. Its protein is CATSDLSRQNGYTF.

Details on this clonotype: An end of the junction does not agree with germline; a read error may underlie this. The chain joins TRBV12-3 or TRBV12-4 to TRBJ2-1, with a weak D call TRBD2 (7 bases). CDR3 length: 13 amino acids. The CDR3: CASRNSGDNEEFF. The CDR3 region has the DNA TGTGCCAGCAGGAACAGCGGGGACAATGAGGAGTTCTTC.